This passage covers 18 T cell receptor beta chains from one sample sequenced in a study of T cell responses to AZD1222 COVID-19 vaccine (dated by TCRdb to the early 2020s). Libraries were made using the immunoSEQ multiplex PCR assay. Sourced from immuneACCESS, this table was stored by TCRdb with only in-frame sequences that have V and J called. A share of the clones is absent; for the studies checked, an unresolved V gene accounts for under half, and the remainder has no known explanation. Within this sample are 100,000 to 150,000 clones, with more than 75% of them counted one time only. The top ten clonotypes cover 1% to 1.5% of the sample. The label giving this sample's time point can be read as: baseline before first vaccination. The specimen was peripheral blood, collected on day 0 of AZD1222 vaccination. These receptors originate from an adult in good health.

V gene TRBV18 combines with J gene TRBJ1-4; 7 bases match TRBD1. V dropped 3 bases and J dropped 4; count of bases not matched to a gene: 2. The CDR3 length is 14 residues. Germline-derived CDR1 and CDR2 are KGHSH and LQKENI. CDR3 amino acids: CASSPGQSNEKLFF. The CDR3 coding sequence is TGTGCCAGCTCACCGGGACAGAGTAATGAAAAACTGTTTTTT.

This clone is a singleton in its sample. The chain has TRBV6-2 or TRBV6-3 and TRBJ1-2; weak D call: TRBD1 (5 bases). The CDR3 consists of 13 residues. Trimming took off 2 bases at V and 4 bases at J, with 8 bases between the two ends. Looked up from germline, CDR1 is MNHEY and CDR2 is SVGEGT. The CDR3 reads CASSYPGTYGYTF. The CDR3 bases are TGTGCCAGCAGTTACCCAGGGACCTATGGCTACACCTTC.

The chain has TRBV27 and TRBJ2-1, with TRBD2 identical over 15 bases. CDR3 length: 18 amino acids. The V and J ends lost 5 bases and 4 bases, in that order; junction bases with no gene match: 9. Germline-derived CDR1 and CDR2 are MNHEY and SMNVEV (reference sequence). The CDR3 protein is CASSPEGLAGGFYNEQFF. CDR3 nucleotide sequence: TGTGCCAGCAGTCCAGAAGGACTAGCGGGGGGGTTTTACAATGAGCAGTTCTTC.

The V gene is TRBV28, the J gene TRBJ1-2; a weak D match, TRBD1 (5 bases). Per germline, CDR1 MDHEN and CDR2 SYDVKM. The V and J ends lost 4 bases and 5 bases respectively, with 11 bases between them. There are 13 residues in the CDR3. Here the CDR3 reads CASSSDRFYGYTF. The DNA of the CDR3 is TGTGCCAGCAGTTCAGACAGATTTTATGGCTACACCTTC.

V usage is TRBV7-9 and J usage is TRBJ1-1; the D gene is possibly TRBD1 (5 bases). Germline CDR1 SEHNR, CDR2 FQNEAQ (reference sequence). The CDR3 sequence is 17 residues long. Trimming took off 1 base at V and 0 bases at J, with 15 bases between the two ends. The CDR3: CASSLERPGRMNTEAFF. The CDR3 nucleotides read TGTGCCAGCAGCTTAGAACGACCGGGACGTATGAACACTGAAGCTTTCTTT.

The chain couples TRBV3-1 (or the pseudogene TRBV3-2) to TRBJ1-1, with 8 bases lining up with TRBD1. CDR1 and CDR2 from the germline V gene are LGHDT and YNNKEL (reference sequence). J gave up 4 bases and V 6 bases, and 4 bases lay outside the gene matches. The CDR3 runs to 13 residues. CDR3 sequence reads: CASRLDRGTEAFF. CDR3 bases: TGTGCCAGCAGGCTCGACAGGGGCACTGAAGCTTTCTTT.

The CDR3 here is CASSKEGGPQHF. The CDR3 DNA sequence: TGTGCCAGCAGCAAAGAGGGGGGGCCCCAGCATTTT. V usage is TRBV21-1 and J usage is TRBJ1-5. TRBV21-1 is flagged as a pseudogene. CDR3 length equals 12 residues.

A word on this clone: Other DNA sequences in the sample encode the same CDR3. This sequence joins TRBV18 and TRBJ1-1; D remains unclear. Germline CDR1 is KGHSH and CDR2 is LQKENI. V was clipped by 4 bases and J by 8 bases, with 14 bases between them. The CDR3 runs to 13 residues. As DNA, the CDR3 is TGTGCCAGCTCACAAGGGCAGACCGGAGAAGCTTTCTTT. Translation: CASSQGQTGEAFF. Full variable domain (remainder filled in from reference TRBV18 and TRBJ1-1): NAGVMQNPRHLVRRRGQEARLRCSPMKGHSHVYWYRQLPEEGLKFMVYLQKENIIDESGMPKERFSAEFPKEGPSILRIQQVVRGDSAAYFCASSQGQTGEAFFGQGTRLTVV.

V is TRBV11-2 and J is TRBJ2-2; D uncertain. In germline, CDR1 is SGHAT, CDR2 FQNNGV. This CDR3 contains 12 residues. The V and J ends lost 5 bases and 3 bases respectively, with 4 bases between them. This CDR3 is CASSTDTGELFF. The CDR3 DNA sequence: TGTGCCAGCAGCACAGACACCGGGGAGCTGTTTTTT.

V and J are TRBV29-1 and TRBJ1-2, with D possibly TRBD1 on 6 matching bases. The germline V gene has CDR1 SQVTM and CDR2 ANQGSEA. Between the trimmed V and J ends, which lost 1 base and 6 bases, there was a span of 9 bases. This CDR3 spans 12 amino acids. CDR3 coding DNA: TGCAGCGTTGAAGGGGACATGGATGGCTACACCTTC. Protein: CSVEGDMDGYTF.

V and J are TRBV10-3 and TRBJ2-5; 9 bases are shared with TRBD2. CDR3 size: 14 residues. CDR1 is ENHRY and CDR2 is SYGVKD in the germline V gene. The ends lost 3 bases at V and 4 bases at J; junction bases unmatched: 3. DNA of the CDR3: TGTGCCATCAGTGATGGTAGCGGGGGAGAGACCCAGTACTTC. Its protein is CAISDGSGGETQYF.

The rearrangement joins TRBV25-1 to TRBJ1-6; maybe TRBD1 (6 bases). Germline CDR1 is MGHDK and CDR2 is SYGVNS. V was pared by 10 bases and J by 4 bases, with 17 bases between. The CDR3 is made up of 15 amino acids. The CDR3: CATSRTDHYNSPLHF. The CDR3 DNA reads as TGTGCCACCTCACGGACAGACCATTATAATTCACCCCTCCACTTT.

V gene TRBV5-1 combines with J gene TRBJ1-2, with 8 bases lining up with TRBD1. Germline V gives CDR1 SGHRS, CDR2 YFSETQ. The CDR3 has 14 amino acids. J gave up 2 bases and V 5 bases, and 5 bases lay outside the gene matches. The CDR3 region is CASRPQGVNYGYTF. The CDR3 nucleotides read TGCGCCAGCAGACCACAGGGGGTAAACTATGGCTACACCTTC.

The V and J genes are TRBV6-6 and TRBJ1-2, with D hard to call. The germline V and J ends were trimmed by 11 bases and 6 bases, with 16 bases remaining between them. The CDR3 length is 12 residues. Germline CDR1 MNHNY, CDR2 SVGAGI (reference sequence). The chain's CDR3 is CAGLGKFDGYTF. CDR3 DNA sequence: TGTGCCGGACTCGGGAAATTCGATGGCTACACCTTC.

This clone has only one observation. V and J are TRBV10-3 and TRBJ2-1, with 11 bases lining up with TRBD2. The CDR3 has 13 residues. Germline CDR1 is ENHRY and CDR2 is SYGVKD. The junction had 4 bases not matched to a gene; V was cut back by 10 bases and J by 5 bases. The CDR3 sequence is CATRLAGNNEQFF. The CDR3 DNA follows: TGTGCCACACGACTAGCGGGGAACAATGAGCAGTTCTTC.

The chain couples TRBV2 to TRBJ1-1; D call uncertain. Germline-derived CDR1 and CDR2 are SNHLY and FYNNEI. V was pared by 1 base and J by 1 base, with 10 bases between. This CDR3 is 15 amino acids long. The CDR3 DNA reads TGTGCCAGCAGTGAAGGTTTTACAGCGAACACTGAAGCTTTCTTT. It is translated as CASSEGFTANTEAFF.

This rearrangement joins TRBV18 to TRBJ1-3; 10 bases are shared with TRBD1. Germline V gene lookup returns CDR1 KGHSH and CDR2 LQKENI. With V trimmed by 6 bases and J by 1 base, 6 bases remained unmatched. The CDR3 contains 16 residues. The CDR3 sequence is CASSQGTGASGNTIYF. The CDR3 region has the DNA TGTGCCAGCTCTCAGGGGACAGGGGCTTCTGGAAACACCATATATTTT.

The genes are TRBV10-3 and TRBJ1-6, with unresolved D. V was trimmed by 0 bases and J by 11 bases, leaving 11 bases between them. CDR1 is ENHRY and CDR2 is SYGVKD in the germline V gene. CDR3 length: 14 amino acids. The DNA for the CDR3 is TGTGCCATCAGTGAGTCTATAGGGTTGACACCCCTCCACTTT. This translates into CAISESIGLTPLHF.